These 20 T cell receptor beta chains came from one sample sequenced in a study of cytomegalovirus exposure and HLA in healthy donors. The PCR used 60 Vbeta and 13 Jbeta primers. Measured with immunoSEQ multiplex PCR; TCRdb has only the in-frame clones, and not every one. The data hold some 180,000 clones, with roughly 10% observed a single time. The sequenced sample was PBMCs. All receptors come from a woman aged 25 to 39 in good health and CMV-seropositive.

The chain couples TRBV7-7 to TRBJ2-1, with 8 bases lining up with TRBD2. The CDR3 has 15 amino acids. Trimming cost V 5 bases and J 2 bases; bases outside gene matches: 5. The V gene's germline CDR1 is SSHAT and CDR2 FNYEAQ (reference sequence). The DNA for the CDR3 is TGTGCCAGCAGCCTCGGACTAGCAGCCTACAATGAGCAGTTCTTC. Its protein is CASSLGLAAYNEQFF.

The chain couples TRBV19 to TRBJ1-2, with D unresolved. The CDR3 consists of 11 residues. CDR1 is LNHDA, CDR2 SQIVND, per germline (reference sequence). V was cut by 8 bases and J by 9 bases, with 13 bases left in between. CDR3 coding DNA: TGTGCCAGTCAAATTGGGGAGAGCTACACCTTC. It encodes CASQIGESYTF.

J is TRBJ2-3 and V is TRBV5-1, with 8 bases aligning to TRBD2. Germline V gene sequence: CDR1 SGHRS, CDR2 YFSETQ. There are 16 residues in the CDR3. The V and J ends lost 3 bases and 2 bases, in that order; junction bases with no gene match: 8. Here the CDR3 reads CASSSLAGRATDTQYF. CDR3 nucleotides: TGCGCCAGCAGCTCCCTTGCCGGGAGGGCCACAGATACGCAGTATTTT.

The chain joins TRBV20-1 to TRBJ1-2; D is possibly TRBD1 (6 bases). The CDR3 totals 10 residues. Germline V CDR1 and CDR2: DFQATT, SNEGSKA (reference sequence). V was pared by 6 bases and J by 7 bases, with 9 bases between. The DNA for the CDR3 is TGCAGTGCAGGGGGATCTGGCTACACCTTC. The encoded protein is CSAGGSGYTF.

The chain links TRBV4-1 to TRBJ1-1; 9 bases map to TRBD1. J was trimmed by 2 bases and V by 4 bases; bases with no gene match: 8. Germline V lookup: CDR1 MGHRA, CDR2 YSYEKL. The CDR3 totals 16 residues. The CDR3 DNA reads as TGCGCCAGCAGCCTGGCTTTGGGACAGGGAAACACTGAAGCTTTCTTT. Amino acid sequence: CASSLALGQGNTEAFF.

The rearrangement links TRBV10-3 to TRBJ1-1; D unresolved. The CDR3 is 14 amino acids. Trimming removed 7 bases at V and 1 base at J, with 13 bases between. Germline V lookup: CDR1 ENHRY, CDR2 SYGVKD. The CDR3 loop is CAIKRVEGNTEAFF. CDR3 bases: TGTGCCATCAAGAGGGTGGAGGGGAACACTGAAGCTTTCTTT.

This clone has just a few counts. The CDR3 DNA reads as TGTGCCAGCAGCCAGGGACAGGCAAACTATGGCTACACCTTC. This codes for CASSQGQANYGYTF. The rearrangement uses TRBV4-2 and TRBJ1-2; the match to TRBD1 covers 8 bases. The J segment lost 2 bases and the V segment lost 3 bases, leaving 2 bases of the junction unmatched. The CDR3 covers 14 residues. CDR1 is LGHNA, CDR2 YNFKEQ, per germline.

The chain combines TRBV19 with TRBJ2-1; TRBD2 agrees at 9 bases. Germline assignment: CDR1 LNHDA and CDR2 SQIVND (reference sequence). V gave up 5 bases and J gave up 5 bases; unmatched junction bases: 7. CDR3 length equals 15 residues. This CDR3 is CASSGETSGHNEQFF. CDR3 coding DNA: TGTGCCAGTAGTGGAGAGACTAGCGGCCACAATGAGCAGTTCTTC.

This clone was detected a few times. CDR3 in amino acids: CASSIQEKGYTF. The CDR3 nucleotides are TGTGCCAGCAGTATACAGGAAAAGGGCTACACCTTC. The chain combines TRBV6-1 with TRBJ1-2; D might be TRBD1 (5 bases). With 5 bases removed from V and 8 bases from J, the gap between germline ends came to 12 bases. The CDR3 loop spans 12 amino acids. CDR1 is MNHNS and CDR2 is SASEGT in the germline V gene.

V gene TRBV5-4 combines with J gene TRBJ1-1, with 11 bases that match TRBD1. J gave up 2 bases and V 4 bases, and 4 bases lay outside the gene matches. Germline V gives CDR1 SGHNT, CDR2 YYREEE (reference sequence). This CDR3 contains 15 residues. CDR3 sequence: CASSAWTGGNTEAFF. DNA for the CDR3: TGTGCCAGCAGCGCGTGGACAGGGGGCAACACTGAAGCTTTCTTT. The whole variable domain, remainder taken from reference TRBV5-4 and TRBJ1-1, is ETGVTQSPTHLIKTRGQQVTLRCSSQSGHNTVSWYQQALGQGPQFIFQYYREEENGRGNFPPRFSGLQFPNYSSELNVNALELDDSALYLCASSAWTGGNTEAFFGQGTRLTVV.

CDR3 DNA sequence: TGTGCCAGCACCCGACAGGGAGTGTACACCATATATTTT. It yields the protein CASTRQGVYTIYF. The genes are TRBV28 and TRBJ1-3, with 7 bases lining up with TRBD1. CDR1 is MDHEN, CDR2 SYDVKM, per germline. Trimming took 7 bases from V and 8 from J; bases not matched to a gene: 8. The CDR3 has 13 residues.

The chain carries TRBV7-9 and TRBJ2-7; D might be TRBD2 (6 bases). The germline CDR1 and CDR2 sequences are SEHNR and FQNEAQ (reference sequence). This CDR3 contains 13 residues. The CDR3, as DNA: TGTGCTGTAGGGGCTAGCGCAACCTACGAGCAGTACTTC. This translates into CAVGASATYEQYF.

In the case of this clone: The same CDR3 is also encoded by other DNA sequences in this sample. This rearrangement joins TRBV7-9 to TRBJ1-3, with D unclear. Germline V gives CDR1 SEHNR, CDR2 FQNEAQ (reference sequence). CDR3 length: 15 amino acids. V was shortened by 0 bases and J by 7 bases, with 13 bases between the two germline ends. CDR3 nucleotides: TGTGCCAGCAGCTTAGCGGGGTCCGGAGGCAACACCATATATTTT. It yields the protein CASSLAGSGGNTIYF.

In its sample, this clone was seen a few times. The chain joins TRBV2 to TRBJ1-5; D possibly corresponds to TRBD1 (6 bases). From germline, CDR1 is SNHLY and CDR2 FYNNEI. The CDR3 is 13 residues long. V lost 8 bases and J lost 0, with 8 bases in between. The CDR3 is CASADSSNQPQHF. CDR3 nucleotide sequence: TGTGCCAGCGCGGACAGTAGCAATCAGCCCCAGCATTTT.

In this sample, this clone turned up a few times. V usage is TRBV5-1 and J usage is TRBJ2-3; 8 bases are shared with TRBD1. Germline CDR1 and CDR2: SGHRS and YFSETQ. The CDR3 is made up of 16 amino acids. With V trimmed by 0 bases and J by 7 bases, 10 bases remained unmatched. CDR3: CASSLARDRSNNTQYF. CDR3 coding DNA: TGCGCCAGCAGCTTGGCCCGGGACAGGTCTAATAATACGCAGTATTTT.

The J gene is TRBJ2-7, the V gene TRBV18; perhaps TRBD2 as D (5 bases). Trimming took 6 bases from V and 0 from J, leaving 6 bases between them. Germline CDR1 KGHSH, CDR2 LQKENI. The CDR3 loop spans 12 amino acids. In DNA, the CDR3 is TGTGCCAGCTCCGGGGTCTCCTACGAGCAGTACTTC. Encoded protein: CASSGVSYEQYF.

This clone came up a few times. CDR3 nucleotides: TGTGCCAGAGGTGGGAGCTATGGCTACACCTTC. Translating it yields CARGGSYGYTF. The gene calls are TRBV2 and TRBJ1-2; D ambiguous. The germline V gene has CDR1 SNHLY and CDR2 FYNNEI. The CDR3 covers 11 residues. Trimming removed 9 bases at V and 4 bases at J, with 9 bases between.

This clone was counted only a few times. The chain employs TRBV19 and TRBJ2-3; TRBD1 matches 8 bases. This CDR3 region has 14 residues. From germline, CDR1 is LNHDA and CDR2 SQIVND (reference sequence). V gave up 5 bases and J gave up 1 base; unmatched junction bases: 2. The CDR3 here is CASSWGQGTDTQYF. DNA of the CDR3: TGTGCCAGTAGTTGGGGACAGGGCACAGATACGCAGTATTTT.

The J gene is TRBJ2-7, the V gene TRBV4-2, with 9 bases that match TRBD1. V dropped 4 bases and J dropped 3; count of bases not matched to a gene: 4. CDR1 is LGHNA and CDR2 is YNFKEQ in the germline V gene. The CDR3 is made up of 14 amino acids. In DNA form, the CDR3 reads TGTGCCAGCAGCCCGGGACAGGGAGGCTACGAGCAGTACTTC. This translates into CASSPGQGGYEQYF.

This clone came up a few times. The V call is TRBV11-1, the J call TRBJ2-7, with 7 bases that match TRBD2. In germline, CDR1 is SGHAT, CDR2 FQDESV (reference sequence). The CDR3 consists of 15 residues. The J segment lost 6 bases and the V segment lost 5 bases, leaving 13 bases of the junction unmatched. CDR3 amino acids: CASSTDSWEGTEQYF. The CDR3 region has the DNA TGTGCCAGCAGCACCGATAGCTGGGAGGGTACCGAGCAGTACTTC.